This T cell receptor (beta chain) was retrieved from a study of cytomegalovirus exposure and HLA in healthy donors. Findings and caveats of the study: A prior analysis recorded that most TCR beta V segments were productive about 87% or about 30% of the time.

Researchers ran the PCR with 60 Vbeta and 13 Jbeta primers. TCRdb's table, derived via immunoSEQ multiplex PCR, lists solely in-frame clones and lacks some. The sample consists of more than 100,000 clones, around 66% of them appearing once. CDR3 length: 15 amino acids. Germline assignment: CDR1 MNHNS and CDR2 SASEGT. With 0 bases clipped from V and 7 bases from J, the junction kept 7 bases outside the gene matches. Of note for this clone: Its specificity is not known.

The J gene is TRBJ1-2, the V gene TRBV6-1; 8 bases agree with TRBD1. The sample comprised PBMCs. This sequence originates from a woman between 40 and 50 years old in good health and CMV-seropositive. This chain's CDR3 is CASSEALRGRGGYTF. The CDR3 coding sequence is TGTGCCAGCAGTGAAGCGCTCAGGGGGCGCGGTGGCTACACCTTC.